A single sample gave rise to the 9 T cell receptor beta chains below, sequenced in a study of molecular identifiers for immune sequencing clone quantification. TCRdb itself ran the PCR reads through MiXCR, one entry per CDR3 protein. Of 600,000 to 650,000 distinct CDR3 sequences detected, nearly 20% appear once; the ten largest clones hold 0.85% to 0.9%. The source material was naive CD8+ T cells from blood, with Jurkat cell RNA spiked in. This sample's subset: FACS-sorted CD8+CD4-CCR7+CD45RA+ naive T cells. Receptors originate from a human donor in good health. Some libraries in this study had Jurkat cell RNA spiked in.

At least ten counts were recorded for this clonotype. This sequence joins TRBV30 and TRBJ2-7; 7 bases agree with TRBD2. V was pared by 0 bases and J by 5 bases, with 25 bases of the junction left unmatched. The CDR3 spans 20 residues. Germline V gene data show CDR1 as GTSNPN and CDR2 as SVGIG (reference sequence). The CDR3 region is CAWSVRLVPRLAESENEQYF. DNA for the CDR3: TGTGCCTGGAGTGTAAGACTGGTTCCCCGACTAGCTGAGTCTGAGAACGAGCAGTACTTC.

The CDR3 DNA reads as TGTGCCAGTAGTTCCGGAGGGTCGAATGAAAAACTGTTTTTT. Its protein product is CASSSGGSNEKLFF. V gene TRBV19 combines with J gene TRBJ1-4; D gene ambiguous. Germline values: CDR1 LNHDA, CDR2 SQIVND (reference sequence). V lost 5 bases and J lost 5, with 12 bases in between. The CDR3 runs 14 residues.

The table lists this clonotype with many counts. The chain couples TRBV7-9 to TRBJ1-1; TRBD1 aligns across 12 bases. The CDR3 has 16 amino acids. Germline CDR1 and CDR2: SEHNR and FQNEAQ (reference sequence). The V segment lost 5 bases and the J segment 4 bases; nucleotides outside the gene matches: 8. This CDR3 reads CASSGAGTGGGTEAFF. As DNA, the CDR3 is TGTGCCAGCAGCGGCGCCGGGACAGGGGGCGGCACTGAAGCTTTCTTT.

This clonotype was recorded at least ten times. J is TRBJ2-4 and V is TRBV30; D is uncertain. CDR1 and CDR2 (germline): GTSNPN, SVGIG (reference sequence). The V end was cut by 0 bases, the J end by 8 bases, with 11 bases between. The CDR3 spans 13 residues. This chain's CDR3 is CAWSVGRTDIQYF. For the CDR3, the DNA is TGTGCCTGGAGTGTAGGGCGGACGGACATTCAGTACTTC.

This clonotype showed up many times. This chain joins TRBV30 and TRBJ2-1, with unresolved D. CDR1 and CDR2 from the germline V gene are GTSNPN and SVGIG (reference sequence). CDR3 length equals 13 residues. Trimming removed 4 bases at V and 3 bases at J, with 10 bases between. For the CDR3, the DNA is TGTGCCTGGAATGACGGAAGCTACAATGAGCAGTTCTTC. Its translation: CAWNDGSYNEQFF.

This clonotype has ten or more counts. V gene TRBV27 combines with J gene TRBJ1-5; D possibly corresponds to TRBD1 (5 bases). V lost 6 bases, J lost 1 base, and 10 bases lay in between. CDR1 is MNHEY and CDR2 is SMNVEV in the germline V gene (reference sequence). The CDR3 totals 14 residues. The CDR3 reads CASRYGGSNQPQHF. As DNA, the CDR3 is TGTGCCAGCAGGTATGGGGGAAGCAATCAGCCCCAGCATTTT.

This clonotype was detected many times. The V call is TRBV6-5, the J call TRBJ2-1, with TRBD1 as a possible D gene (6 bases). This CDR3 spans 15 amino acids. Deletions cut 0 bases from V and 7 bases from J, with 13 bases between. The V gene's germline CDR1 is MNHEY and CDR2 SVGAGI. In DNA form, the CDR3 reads TGTGCCAGCAGTTACTCGAAGGGGGTTTGGAATGAGCAGTTCTTC. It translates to CASSYSKGVWNEQFF.

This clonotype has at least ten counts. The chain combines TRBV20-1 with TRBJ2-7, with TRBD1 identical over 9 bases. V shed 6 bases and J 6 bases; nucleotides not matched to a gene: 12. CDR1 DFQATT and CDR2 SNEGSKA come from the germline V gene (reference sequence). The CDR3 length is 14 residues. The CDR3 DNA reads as TGCAGTGCAACCGGGACAGGGTTTGACTTCGAGCAGTACTTC. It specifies CSATGTGFDFEQYF.

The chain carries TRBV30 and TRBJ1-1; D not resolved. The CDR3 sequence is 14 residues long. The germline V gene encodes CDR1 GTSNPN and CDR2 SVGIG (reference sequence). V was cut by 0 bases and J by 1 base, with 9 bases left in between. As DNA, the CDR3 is TGTGCCTGGAGTGTAGGCGGAGGGAACACTGAAGCTTTCTTT. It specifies CAWSVGGGNTEAFF. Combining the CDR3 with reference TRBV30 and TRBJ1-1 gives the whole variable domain SQTIHQWPATLVQPVGSPLSLECTVEGTSNPNLYWYRQAAGRGLQLLFYSVGIGQISSEVPQNLSASRPQDRQFILSSKKLLLSDSGFYLCAWSVGGGNTEAFFGQGTRLTVV.